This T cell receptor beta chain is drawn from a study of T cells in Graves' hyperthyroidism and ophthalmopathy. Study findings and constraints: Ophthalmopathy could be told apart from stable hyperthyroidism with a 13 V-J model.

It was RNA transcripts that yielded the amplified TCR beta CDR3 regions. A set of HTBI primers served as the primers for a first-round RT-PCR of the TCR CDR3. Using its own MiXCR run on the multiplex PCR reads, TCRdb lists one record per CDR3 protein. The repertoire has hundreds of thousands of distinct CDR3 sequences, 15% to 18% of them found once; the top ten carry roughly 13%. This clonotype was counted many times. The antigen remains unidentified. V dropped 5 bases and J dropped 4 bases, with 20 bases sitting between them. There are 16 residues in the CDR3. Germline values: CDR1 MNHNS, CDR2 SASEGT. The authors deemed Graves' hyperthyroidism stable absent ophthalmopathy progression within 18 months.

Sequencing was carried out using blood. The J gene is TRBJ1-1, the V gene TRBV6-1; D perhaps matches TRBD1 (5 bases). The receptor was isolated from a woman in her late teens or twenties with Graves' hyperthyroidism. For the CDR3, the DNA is TGTGCCAGCAGTTACCCCATGGACGGGGCGCGCACTGAAGCTTTCTTT. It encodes CASSYPMDGARTEAFF.